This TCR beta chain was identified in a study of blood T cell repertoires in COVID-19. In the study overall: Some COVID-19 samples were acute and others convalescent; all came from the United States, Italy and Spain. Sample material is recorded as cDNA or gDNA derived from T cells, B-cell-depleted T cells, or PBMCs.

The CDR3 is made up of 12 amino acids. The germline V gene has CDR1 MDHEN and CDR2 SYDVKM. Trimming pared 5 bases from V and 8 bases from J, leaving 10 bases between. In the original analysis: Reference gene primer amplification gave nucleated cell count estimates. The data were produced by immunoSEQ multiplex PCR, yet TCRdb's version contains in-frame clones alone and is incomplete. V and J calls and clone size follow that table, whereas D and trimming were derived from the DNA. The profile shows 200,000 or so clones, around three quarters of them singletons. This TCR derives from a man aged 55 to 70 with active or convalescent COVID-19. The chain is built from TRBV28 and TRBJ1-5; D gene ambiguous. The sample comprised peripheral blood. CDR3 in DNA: TGTGCCAGCAGTACACCGTTGAAGCCCCAGCATTTT. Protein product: CASSTPLKPQHF.